This is a list of T cell receptor beta chains from one sample in a study of CD8+ T cells in alopecia areata. Here immunoSEQ multiplex PCR was the method, and the copy in TCRdb shows in-frame clones only, minus some. The sample consists of 150,000 to 200,000 clones, less than 80% of them appearing once. The material was CD4+ T cells sorted from blood, obtained at week 24, from a patient treated with tofacitinib. All receptors derive from a human donor with alopecia areata. Each CDR3 is given with its conserved first and last residue. The D gene is left open where the match is weak. A clone size is listed for some rows: how often the clone was seen (once, few, many), or a class if it is expanded.

CDR3 | DNA | V | D | J | size
CASSPDSDEQFF | TGCGCCAGCAGTCCGGACAGCGATGAGCAGTTCTTC | TRBV5-1 | - | TRBJ2-1 | -
CASSEGGGHQETQYF | TGTGCCAGCAGTGAAGGTGGAGGGCATCAAGAGACCCAGTACTTC | TRBV6-1 | - | TRBJ2-5 | -
CASSLDFSAPVTQYF | TGTGCCAGCAGCTTAGATTTCTCGGCCCCGGTCACGCAGTATTTT | TRBV11-2 | - | TRBJ2-3 | -
CATSRRPGQQETQYF | TGTGCCACCAGCAGGCGACCGGGACAGCAAGAGACCCAGTACTTC | TRBV15 | TRBD1 | TRBJ2-5 | once
CASQAPGVPRDYGYTF | TGCGCCAGCCAGGCTCCGGGCGTCCCTCGGGACTATGGCTACACCTTC | TRBV4-1 | - | TRBJ1-2 | -
CAWSVGSYTNSPLHF | TGTGCCTGGAGTGTTGGCAGCTACACTAATTCACCCCTCCACTTT | TRBV30 | - | TRBJ1-6 | -
CASSLIGQGFRTQYF | TGTGCCAGCAGCCTTATAGGGCAGGGTTTTCGGACCCAGTACTTC | TRBV14 | - | TRBJ2-5 | -
CSVDTGGWETQYF | TGCAGCGTTGACACAGGGGGCTGGGAGACCCAGTACTTC | TRBV29-1 | TRBD1 | TRBJ2-5 | few
CASSGSRRVTGELFF | TGTGCCAGCAGTGGGAGCAGGAGGGTCACCGGGGAGCTGTTTTTT | TRBV2 | - | TRBJ2-2 | -
CASSDQGSYTGELFF | TGTGCCAGCAGTGACCAGGGTTCATACACCGGGGAGCTGTTTTTT | TRBV6-1 | - | TRBJ2-2 | -
CASSGRGRTYEQYF | TGTGCCAGCAGCGGCCGGGGCAGAACCTACGAGCAGTACTTC | TRBV13 | - | TRBJ2-7 | -
CAWSLSSSGANVLTF | TGTGCCTGGAGTTTGTCGAGCTCTGGGGCCAACGTCCTGACTTTC | TRBV30 | - | TRBJ2-6 | -
CASSSDRMDSYEQYF | TGTGCCAGCAGCAGCGACAGGATGGATTCCTACGAGCAGTACTTC | TRBV7-9 | - | TRBJ2-7 | -
CASSLVLGATGNTIYF | TGTGCCAGCAGCTTAGTCCTTGGCGCTACTGGAAACACCATATATTTT | TRBV7-9 | - | TRBJ1-3 | -
CASSSWVSNSAETQYF | TGTGCCAGCAGCTCGTGGGTCTCTAACTCGGCGGAGACCCAGTACTTC | TRBV5-6 | - | TRBJ2-5 | -
CASSLVGAPANVLTF | TGTGCCAGCAGCTTAGTGGGGGCTCCAGCCAACGTCCTGACTTTC | TRBV11-2 | - | TRBJ2-6 | -